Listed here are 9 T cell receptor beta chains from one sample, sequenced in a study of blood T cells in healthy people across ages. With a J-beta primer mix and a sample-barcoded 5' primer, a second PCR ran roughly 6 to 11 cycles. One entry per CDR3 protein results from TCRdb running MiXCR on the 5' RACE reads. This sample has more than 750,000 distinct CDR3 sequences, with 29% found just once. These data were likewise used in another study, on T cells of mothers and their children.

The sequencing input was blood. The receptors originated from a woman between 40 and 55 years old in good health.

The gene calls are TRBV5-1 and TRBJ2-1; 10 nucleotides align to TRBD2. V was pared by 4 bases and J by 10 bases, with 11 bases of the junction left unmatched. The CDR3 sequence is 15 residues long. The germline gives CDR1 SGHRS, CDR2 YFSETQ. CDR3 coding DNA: TGCGCCAGCAGCGAATATAGCGGGGGGCTAGGGGAGCAGTTCTTC. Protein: CASSEYSGGLGEQFF.

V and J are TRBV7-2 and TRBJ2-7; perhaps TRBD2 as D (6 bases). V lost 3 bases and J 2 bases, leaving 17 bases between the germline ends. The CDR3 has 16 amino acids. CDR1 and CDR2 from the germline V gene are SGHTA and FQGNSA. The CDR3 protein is CASSFFSGRHTYEQYF. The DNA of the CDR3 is TGTGCCAGCAGCTTTTTTAGCGGTAGACATACCTACGAGCAGTACTTC.

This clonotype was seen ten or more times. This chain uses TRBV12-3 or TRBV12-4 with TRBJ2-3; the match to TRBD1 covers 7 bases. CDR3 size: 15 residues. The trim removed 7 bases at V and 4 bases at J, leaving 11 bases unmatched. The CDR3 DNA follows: TGTGCCAGCACCCTTGGGGGACAGTGGGCAGATACGCAGTATTTT. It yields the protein CASTLGGQWADTQYF.

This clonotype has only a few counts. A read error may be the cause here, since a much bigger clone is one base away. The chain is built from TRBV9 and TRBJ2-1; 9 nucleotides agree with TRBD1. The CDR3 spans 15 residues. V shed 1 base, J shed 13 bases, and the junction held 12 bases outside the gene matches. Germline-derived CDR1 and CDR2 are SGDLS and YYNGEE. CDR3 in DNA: TGTGCCAGCAGCGTAATGGACAGGGGACAAGAGACCCAGTTCTTC. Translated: CASSVMDRGQETQFF.

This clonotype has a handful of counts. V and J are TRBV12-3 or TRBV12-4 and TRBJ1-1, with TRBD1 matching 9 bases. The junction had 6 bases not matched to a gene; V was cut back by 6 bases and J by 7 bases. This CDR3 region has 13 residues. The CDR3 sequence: CASSLRTGVEAFF. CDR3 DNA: TGTGCCAGCAGCCTAAGGACAGGGGTTGAAGCTTTCTTT.

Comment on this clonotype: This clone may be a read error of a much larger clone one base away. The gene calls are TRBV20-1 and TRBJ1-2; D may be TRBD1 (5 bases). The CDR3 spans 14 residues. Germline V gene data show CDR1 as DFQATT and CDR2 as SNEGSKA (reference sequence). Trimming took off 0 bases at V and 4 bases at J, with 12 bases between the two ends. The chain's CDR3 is CSAREFEGVYGYTF. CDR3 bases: TGCAGTGCTAGAGAGTTCGAAGGGGTCTATGGCTACACCTTC.

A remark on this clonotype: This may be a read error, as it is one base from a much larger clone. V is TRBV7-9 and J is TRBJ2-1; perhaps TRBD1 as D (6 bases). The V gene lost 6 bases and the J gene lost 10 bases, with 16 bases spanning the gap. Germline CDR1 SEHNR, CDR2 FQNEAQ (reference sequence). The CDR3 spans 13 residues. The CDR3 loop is CASRPGHLYEQFF. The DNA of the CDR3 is TGTGCCAGCAGGCCGGGACACCTATACGAGCAGTTCTTC.

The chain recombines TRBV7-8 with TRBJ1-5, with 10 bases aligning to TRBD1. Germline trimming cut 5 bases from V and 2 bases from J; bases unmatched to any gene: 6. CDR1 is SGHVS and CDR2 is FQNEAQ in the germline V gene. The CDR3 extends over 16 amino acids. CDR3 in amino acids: CASSLRDRGGNQPQHF. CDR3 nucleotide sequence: TGTGCCAGCAGCCTACGGGACAGGGGAGGCAATCAGCCCCAGCATTTT. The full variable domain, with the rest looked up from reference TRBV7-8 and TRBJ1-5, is GAGVSQSPRYKVAKRGQDVALRCDPISGHVSLFWYQQALGQGPEFLTYFQNEAQLDKSGLPSDRFFAERPEGSVSTLKIQRTQQEDSAVYLCASSLRDRGGNQPQHFGDGTRLSIL.

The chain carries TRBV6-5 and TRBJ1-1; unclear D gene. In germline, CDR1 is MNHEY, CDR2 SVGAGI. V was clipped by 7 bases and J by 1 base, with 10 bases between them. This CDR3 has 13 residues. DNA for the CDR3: TGTGCCAGCATCGGGTTGGGGAACACTGAAGCTTTCTTT. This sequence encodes CASIGLGNTEAFF.